The T cell receptor (beta chain) under discussion was sequenced for a study of T-cell memory formation after mild COVID-19. General observations from the study: Proof of SARS-CoV-2 specificity was absent for the second-wave clones that crested on day 37. Mostly located in CM and EM were contracting CD4+ clones, with contracting CD8+ clones located in EMRA. CD4+ bias marked clones expanding day 15 to 37, unlike balanced contracting clones.

Germline-derived CDR1 and CDR2 are SGHRS and YFSETQ. The CDR3 is 14 amino acids. This clonotype was counted at least ten times. Its antigen remains unknown. One end of the junction does not line up with germline, which may come from a read error. TCRdb itself ran the 5' RACE reads through MiXCR, one entry per CDR3 protein. The table lists some 600,000 distinct CDR3 sequences, roughly 17% of them singletons, with about 8.6% in the top ten. The source of this sequence is an adult woman who had mild COVID-19 (a few samples of this study predate the infection). Cell type and time point are not known. The chain combines TRBV5-1 with TRBJ1-1; tentative D call: TRBD1 (5 bases). The source material was PBMCs or a T cell subset sorted from them (not recorded which). The CDR3 nucleotides read TGTGCCAGCAGTCCCCGTCAGGGAGGTACTGAAGCTTTCTTT. Translation gives CASSPRQGGTEAFF.